The source of this T cell receptor (beta chain) is a study of T cells after yellow fever vaccination. Overall study context: Any fraction with a low cell number was prepared using SMART-Seq v4 Ultra Low Input. Study observations and caveats: The CD4 compartment and the CD8 compartment contained a small share of clonotypes in common. Most primary-vaccination clones reappeared after the booster (just under 98% CD4, approximately 88% CD8). Weaker overall, the secondary response nonetheless peaked faster (day 5 versus 15).

TCRdb recomputed calls from the 5' RACE reads with MiXCR, one row per CDR3 protein. The top ten clones hold roughly a sixth of a sample with about 320,000 distinct CDR3 sequences, 6.8% of them seen once. This clonotype was picked up a small number of times. Its antigen is as yet unknown. The specimen was PBMCs, collected approximately 40 days after the first yellow fever vaccination. The TCR sequence derives from a man younger than 35 who received the YFV17D yellow fever vaccine.

The CDR3 DNA reads as TGTGCCAGCAGCATTGGACAGGGAGATAATTCACCCCTCCACTTT. It is translated as CASSIGQGDNSPLHF. V gene TRBV7-9 combines with J gene TRBJ1-6; 8 bases line up with TRBD1. Germline trimming cut 5 bases from V and 5 bases from J; bases unmatched to any gene: 5. CDR1 and CDR2 from the germline V gene are SEHNR and FQNEAQ (reference sequence). The length of the CDR3 is 15 residues.